The entry below describes one TCR beta chain. Its specificity is not known. Data came from immunoSEQ multiplex PCR; TCRdb stores just in-frame clones and leaves some out. The table includes about 140,000 clones, approximately 87% detected once. The sample belongs to a study of cytomegalovirus exposure and HLA in healthy donors. Study-wide results and limits: Within the approximately 130 validation repertoires, first-cohort TCR clusters tended to co-occur, according to a later analysis. The classifier reportedly diagnosed cytomegalovirus status with high sensitivity and specificity. Investigators reported 150 to 200 TCR beta chains as tied to cytomegalovirus.

The CDR3 totals 12 residues. V lost 3 bases, J lost 3 bases, and 2 bases lay in between. Germline CDR1 is ENHRY and CDR2 is SYGVKD. This TCR came from a man aged 18 to 30 in good health and CMV-seronegative. This chain links TRBV10-3 with TRBJ2-2; D is unclear. Sequencing was performed on PBMCs. CDR3 bases: TGTGCCATCAGTGACTACACCGGGGAGCTGTTTTTT. This translates into CAISDYTGELFF.